This record looks at one TCR beta chain sequence and its context. The antigen remains undetermined. The record originates from a study of T cells expressing NK-cell markers. The overall study: It was from sorted CD3+CD56+NKG2C+, CD3+CD56+NKG2C- and CD3+CD56-NKG2C+ T cells that TCR beta repertoires came.

The CDR3 sequence is 14 residues long. Germline V lookup: CDR1 SGHRS, CDR2 YFSETQ. Study results and limitations: The CD3+CD56-NKG2C+ fraction of several donors was likewise dominated by these clonotypes.

With the 5' RACE reads reprocessed, TCRdb shows one record per CDR3 protein and no DNA. The sample data list a few hundred thousand distinct CDR3 sequences. Sequenced material: blood T cells: a sorted CD56 or NKG2C T cell subset, CD4+ or CD8+ T cells, or bulk PBMC T cells (not recorded which). The origin of this receptor is a man aged 18-75 years in good health. V and J are TRBV5-1 and TRBJ1-2; lacking DNA, the TRBD1 call made by TCRdb goes unchecked. The CDR3 loop reads CASSSDGAVDGYTF.